The 20 T cell receptor beta chains presented below share a single source sample, sequenced in a study of post-analysis software for immune sequencing data. Regarding the study as a whole: Comparison of patients with controls showed five TRBV segments more frequent in patients, TRBV5-6, TRBV5-1 and TRBV20-1 among them.

The authors incorporated unique molecular identifiers into the TCR beta cDNA libraries. Via MiXCR, TCRdb re-called the PCR reads, giving one row per CDR3 protein. In the table there are some 690,000 distinct CDR3 sequences, just under 30% of which are singletons. Antigen specificity for these receptors is unknown. The specimen sequenced was blood. These receptors were obtained from a girl aged 5 to 17 with multiple sclerosis.

This clonotype showed up just a few times. The gene calls are TRBV10-3 and TRBJ2-1; 7 nucleotides agree with TRBD1. CDR3 length: 17 residues. Germline V gene lookup returns CDR1 ENHRY and CDR2 SYGVKD. V shed 2 bases and J 9 bases; nucleotides not matched to a gene: 16. The CDR3 DNA sequence: TGTGCCATCAGTGAGGCCAAACAGGGGTTTCTTTATAGTGAGCAGTTCTTC. Translating gives CAISEAKQGFLYSEQFF.

Here the CDR3 reads CAISEGLAGKETQYF. Written as DNA, the CDR3 is TGTGCCATCAGTGAGGGACTAGCGGGAAAAGAGACCCAGTACTTC. V is TRBV10-3 and J is TRBJ2-7; 12 nucleotides agree with TRBD2. The J call may be mistaken, given a closer DNA end match to TRBJ2-5. This CDR3 has 15 amino acids. Germline lookup yields CDR1 ENHRY and CDR2 SYGVKD.

V and J are TRBV7-8 and TRBJ1-1; D is ambiguous. The CDR3 has 13 residues. V lost 2 bases to trimming and J lost 4 bases, with 8 bases between them. In germline, CDR1 is SGHVS, CDR2 FQNEAQ. CDR3 region: CASSLKGSTEAFF. The DNA of the CDR3 is TGTGCCAGCAGCTTAAAGGGAAGCACTGAAGCTTTCTTT.

The sample holds a few counts of this clonotype. This rearrangement joins TRBV29-1 to TRBJ2-7; D possibly corresponds to TRBD2 (6 bases). Germline CDR1 and CDR2: SQVTM and ANQGSEA. The CDR3 has 13 residues. V lost 4 bases to trimming and J lost 0 bases, with 10 bases between them. This chain's CDR3 is CSVGRETSYEQYF. For the CDR3, the DNA is TGCAGCGTTGGTCGGGAGACCTCCTACGAGCAGTACTTC.

Remarks on this clonotype: An end of the junction differs from the germline gene, which may be a read error. The rearrangement uses TRBV6-2 or TRBV6-3 and TRBJ2-1; D might be TRBD1 or TRBD2, each matching 6 bases. The CDR3 totals 15 residues. Looked up from germline, CDR1 is MNHEY and CDR2 is SVGEGT. The DNA of the CDR3 is TGTGCCAGCAGTTCAGGCGGGACAACTCGCTATGAGCGGTTCTTC. It encodes CASSSGGTTRYERFF.

The rearrangement links TRBV20-1 to TRBJ2-7; 7 positions match TRBD2. Germline-derived CDR1 and CDR2 are DFQATT and SNEGSKA (reference sequence). The CDR3 is 10 residues long. The trim removed 4 bases at V and 6 bases at J, leaving 0 bases unmatched. DNA of the CDR3: TGCAGTGCTATAGCGGGCGAGCAGTACTTC. Translation gives CSAIAGEQYF.

This clonotype came up a few times. This chain joins TRBV7-9 and TRBJ2-7; D not resolved. Per the germline V gene, CDR1 is SEHNR and CDR2 is FQNEAQ (reference sequence). Trimming removed 4 bases at V and 0 bases at J, with 10 bases between. The CDR3 has 14 amino acids. The CDR3 loop reads CASSSAVDSYEQYF. The CDR3 DNA reads as TGTGCCAGCAGCTCCGCAGTAGACTCCTACGAGCAGTACTTC. The whole variable domain, remainder taken from reference TRBV7-9 and TRBJ2-7, is DTGVSQNPRHKITKRGQNVTFRCDPISEHNRLYWYRQTLGQGPEFLTYFQNEAQLEKSRLLSDRFSAERPKGSFSTLEIQRTEQGDSAMYLCASSSAVDSYEQYFGPGTRLTVT.

This clonotype was counted only a few times. This rearrangement joins TRBV6-5 to TRBJ2-1; D may be TRBD1 (6 bases). Germline V gives CDR1 MNHEY, CDR2 SVGAGI. The CDR3 has 13 residues. Trimming cost V 3 bases and J 15 bases, with 18 bases left between them. CDR3 sequence: CASSYQTLGARFF. CDR3 bases: TGTGCCAGCAGTTATCAAACCCTGGGGGCTCGGTTCTTC.

This clonotype was detected a few times. The chain uses TRBV7-2 and TRBJ2-3; 8 nucleotides match TRBD2. V lost 5 bases and J lost 4; bases outside the gene matches: 11. Germline assignment: CDR1 SGHTA and CDR2 FQGNSA. This CDR3 is 16 amino acids long. The CDR3 loop reads CASSHRGGNRADTQYF. CDR3 nucleotide sequence: TGTGCCAGCAGCCATCGGGGGGGAAATCGGGCAGATACGCAGTATTTT. Together with reference TRBV7-2 and TRBJ2-3, the CDR3 gives the full variable domain: GAGVSQSPSNKVTEKGKDVELRCDPISGHTALYWYRQSLGQGLEFLIYFQGNSAPDKSGLPSDRFSAERTGGSVSTLTIQRTQQEDSAVYLCASSHRGGNRADTQYFGPGTRLTVL.

The table lists this clonotype with a few counts. The chain has TRBV27 and TRBJ2-1; TRBD1 is a possible D gene (5 bases). The ends were cut back, 3 bases at V and 8 bases at J, with 14 bases in the middle. Germline V lookup: CDR1 MNHEY, CDR2 SMNVEV (reference sequence). The CDR3 loop spans 14 amino acids. In nucleotides, the CDR3 is TGTGCCAGCAGTTTTGGATCAGGGTTGGATGAGCAGTTCTTC. Translation gives CASSFGSGLDEQFF.

The chain uses TRBV29-1 and TRBJ2-5; the D is unclear. The CDR3 is 14 residues long. From germline, CDR1 is SQVTM and CDR2 ANQGSEA. V shed 3 bases and J shed 4 bases, with 15 bases lying between them. The CDR3 DNA follows: TGCAGCGTTGACCCGGAAAGAGTAGGAGAGACCCAGTACTTC. It is translated as CSVDPERVGETQYF.

The table lists this clonotype with a few counts. This sequence joins TRBV6-6 and TRBJ2-3, with 10 bases identical to TRBD1. The CDR3 spans 14 residues. CDR1 is MNHNY and CDR2 is SVGAGI in the germline V gene (reference sequence). The V and J ends lost 8 bases and 3 bases, in that order; junction bases with no gene match: 5. Here the CDR3 reads CASGRQGATDTQYF. CDR3 DNA: TGTGCCAGCGGGAGACAGGGGGCAACAGATACGCAGTATTTT.

The chain employs TRBV7-2 and TRBJ2-1, with D perhaps given as TRBD1 or TRBD2 (5 bases each). The CDR3 length is 15 residues. Deletions cut 5 bases from V and 6 bases from J, with 17 bases between. CDR1 is SGHTA and CDR2 is FQGNSA in the germline V gene. CDR3 residues: CASSLFRWGSNEQFF. The CDR3 DNA sequence: TGTGCCAGCAGCCTTTTCCGGTGGGGGAGCAATGAGCAGTTCTTC.

This clonotype was picked up a small number of times. The chain combines TRBV20-1 with TRBJ1-2; 9 nucleotides agree with TRBD1. CDR3 length: 14 amino acids. The V gene's germline CDR1 is DFQATT and CDR2 SNEGSKA (reference sequence). Germline trimming cut 4 bases from V and 6 bases from J; bases unmatched to any gene: 9. The CDR3 DNA sequence: TGCAGTGCTACCGGGACAGGGTTTTATGATGGCTACACCTTC. Amino acids: CSATGTGFYDGYTF.

The chain has TRBV9 and TRBJ2-5; TRBD1 or TRBD2 may be the D gene (5 bases each). This CDR3 contains 15 residues. The V and J ends lost 3 bases and 3 bases respectively, with 15 bases between them. Germline-derived CDR1 and CDR2 are SGDLS and YYNGEE. The CDR3 is CASSEGPRGEETQYF. CDR3 in DNA: TGTGCCAGCAGCGAGGGGCCCCGGGGAGAAGAGACCCAGTACTTC.

The CDR3 nucleotides are TGTGCCAGCAGACTCCGCGTTTTAGGGGGTAGCGCAGATACGCAGTATTTT. It translates to CASRLRVLGGSADTQYF. The V call is TRBV12-3 or TRBV12-4, the J call TRBJ2-3, with D tentatively TRBD1 (6 bases). Trimming stripped 6 bases from V and 4 bases from J, with 23 bases between. This CDR3 comprises 17 residues.

In its sample, this clonotype was seen many times. V usage is TRBV7-2 and J usage is TRBJ2-1; the D is unclear. The length of the CDR3 is 12 residues. Trimming shortened V by 3 bases and J by 7 bases, and 7 bases separated the two germline ends. Germline V gene data show CDR1 as SGHTA and CDR2 as FQGNSA. CDR3 sequence: CASSFFGNEQFF. CDR3 sequence (DNA): TGTGCCAGCAGCTTCTTCGGGAATGAGCAGTTCTTC.

This clonotype was found a few times. The rearrangement joins TRBV7-2 to TRBJ1-2; a weak D match, TRBD1 (6 bases). In germline, CDR1 is SGHTA, CDR2 FQGNSA. With 7 bases removed from V and 1 base from J, the gap between germline ends came to 22 bases. CDR3 size: 17 residues. For the CDR3, the DNA is TGTGCCAGCACCCCCGAACCTAGAGGACAGCTTAACTATGGCTACACCTTC. Translating gives CASTPEPRGQLNYGYTF.

This clonotype was seen a handful of times. One end of the junction varies from germline; a read error may be responsible. The chain uses TRBV5-1 and TRBJ1-2; D remains ambiguous. The germline V gene has CDR1 SGHRS and CDR2 YFSETQ. This CDR3 has 15 residues. DNA for the CDR3: TGCGCCAGCAGCTTGGAGGCAGGCGACCCCTATGTCTACACCTTC. Encoded protein: CASSLEAGDPYVYTF. Variable domain in full (rest from reference TRBV5-1 and TRBJ1-2): KAGVTQTPRYLIKTRGQQVTLSCSPISGHRSVSWYQQTPGQGLQFLFEYFSETQRNKGNFPGRFSGRQFSNSRSEMNVSTLELGDSALYLCASSLEAGDPYVYTFGSGTRLTVV.

This clonotype was seen only a few times. The chain recombines TRBV7-9 with TRBJ2-1, with D tentatively TRBD1 (6 bases). Trimming shortened V by 5 bases and J by 7 bases, and 18 bases separated the two germline ends. Germline values: CDR1 SEHNR, CDR2 FQNEAQ (reference sequence). CDR3 size: 15 residues. The CDR3 here is CASSVDRLPGNEQFF. CDR3 nucleotides: TGTGCCAGCAGCGTAGACAGGCTCCCCGGGAATGAGCAGTTCTTC.